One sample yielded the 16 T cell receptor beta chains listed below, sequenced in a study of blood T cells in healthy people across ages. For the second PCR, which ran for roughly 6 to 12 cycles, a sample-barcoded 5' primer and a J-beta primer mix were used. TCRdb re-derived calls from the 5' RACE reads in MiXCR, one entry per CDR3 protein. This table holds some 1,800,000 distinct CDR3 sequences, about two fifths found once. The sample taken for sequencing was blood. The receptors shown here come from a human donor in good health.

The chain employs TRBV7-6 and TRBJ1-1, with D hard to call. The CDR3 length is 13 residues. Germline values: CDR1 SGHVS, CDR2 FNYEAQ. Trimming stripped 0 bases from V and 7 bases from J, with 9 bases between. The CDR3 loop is CASSLARGREAFF. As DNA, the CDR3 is TGTGCCAGCAGCTTAGCGCGTGGCCGTGAAGCTTTCTTT.

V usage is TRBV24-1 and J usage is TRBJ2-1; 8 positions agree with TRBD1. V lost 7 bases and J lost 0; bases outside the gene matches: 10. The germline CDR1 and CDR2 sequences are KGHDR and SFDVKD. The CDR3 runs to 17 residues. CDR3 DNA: TGTGCCACCAGCGAAACGACAGGGGCAAGCTCCTACAATGAGCAGTTCTTC. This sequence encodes CATSETTGASSYNEQFF.

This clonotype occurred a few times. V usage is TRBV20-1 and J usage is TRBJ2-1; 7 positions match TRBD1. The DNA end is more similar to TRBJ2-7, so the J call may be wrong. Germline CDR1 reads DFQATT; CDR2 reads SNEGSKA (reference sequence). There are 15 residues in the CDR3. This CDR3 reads CSARDSGTAHNEQYF. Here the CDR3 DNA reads TGCAGTGCTAGAGACTCCGGGACAGCCCACAATGAGCAGTACTTC.

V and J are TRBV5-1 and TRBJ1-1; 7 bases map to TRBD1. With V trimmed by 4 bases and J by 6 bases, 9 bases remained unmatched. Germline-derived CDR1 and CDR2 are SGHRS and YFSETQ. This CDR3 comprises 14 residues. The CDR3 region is CASSPSTGRAEAFF. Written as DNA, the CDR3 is TGCGCCAGCAGCCCCTCGACAGGGAGGGCTGAAGCTTTCTTT. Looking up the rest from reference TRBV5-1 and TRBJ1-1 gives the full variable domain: KAGVTQTPRYLIKTRGQQVTLSCSPISGHRSVSWYQQTPGQGLQFLFEYFSETQRNKGNFPGRFSGRQFSNSRSEMNVSTLELGDSALYLCASSPSTGRAEAFFGQGTRLTVV.

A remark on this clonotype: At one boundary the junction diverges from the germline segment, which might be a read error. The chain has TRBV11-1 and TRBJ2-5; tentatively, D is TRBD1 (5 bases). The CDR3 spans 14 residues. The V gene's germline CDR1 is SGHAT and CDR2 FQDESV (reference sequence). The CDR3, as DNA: TGTGTCAGCAGCTTGAATCCCGCAGGGGAGACCCAGTACTTC. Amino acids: CVSSLNPAGETQYF.

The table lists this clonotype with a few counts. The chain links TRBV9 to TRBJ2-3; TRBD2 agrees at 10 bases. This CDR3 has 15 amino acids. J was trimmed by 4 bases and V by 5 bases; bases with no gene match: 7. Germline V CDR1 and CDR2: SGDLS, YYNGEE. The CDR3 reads CASSLTSGTPDTQYF. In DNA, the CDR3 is TGTGCCAGCAGTCTTACTAGCGGGACCCCAGATACGCAGTATTTT.

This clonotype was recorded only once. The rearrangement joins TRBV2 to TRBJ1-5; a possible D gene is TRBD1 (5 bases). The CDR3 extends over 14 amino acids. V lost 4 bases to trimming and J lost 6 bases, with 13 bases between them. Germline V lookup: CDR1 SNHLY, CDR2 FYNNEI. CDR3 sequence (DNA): TGTGCCAGCAGTGGTCTAGGGGATGGTCAGCCCCAGCATTTT. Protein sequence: CASSGLGDGQPQHF.

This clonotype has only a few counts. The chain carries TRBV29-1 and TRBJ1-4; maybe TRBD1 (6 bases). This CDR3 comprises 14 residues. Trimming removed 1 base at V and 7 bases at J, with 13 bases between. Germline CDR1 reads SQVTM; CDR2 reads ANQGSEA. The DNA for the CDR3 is TGCAGCGTTGAAGTGGTGTCAGGGGTTGAAAAACTGTTTTTT. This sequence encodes CSVEVVSGVEKLFF. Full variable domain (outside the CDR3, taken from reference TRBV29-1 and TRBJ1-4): SAVISQKPSRDICQRGTSLTIQCQVDSQVTMMFWYRQQPGQSLTLIATANQGSEATYESGFVIDKFPISRPNLTFSTLTVSNMSPEDSSIYLCSVEVVSGVEKLFFGSGTQLSVL.

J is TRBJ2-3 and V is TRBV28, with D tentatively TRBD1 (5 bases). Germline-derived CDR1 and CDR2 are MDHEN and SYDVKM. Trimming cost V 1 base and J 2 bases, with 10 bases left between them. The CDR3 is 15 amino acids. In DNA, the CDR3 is TGTGCCAGCAGTTTATCCCAGGGTTCCACAGATACGCAGTATTTT. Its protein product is CASSLSQGSTDTQYF.

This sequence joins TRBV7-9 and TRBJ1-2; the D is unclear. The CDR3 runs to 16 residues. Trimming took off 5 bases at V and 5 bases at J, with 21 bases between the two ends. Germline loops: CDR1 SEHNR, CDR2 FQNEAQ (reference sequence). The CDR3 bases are TGTGCCAGCAGCCTAGTACAGCCCAACCCTCTATATGGCTACACCTTC. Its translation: CASSLVQPNPLYGYTF.

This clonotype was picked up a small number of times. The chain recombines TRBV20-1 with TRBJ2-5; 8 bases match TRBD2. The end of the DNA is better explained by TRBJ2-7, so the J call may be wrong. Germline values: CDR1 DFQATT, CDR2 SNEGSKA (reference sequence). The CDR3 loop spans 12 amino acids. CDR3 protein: CSAYISGDEQYF. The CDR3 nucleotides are TGCAGTGCTTACATTAGCGGGGACGAGCAGTACTTC.

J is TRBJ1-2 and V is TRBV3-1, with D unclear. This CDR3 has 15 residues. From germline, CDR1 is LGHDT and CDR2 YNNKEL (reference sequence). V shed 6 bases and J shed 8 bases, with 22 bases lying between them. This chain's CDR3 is CASSPDLNRVTGYTF. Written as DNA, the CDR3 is TGTGCCAGCAGTCCAGACCTCAACCGGGTCACGGGCTACACCTTC.

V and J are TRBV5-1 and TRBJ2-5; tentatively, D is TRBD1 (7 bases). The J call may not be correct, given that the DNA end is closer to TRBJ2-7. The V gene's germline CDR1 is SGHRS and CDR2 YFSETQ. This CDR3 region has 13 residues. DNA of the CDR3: TGCGCCAGCAGCGGGGGGACAGTCTACGAGCAGTACTTC. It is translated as CASSGGTVYEQYF.

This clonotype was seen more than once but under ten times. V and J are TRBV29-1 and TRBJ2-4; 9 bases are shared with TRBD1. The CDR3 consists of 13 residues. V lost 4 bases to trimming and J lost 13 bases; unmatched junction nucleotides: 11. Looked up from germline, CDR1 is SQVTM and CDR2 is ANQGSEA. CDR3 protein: CSVVTQGAREQYF. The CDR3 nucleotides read TGCAGCGTTGTGACACAGGGGGCAAGGGAGCAGTACTTC.

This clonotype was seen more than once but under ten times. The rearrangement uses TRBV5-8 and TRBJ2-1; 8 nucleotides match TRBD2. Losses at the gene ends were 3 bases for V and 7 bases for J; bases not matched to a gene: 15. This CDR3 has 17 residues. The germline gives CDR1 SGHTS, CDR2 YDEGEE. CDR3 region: CASSSGAGDTSLNEQFF. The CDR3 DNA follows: TGTGCCAGCAGCTCTGGAGCGGGGGATACCTCTTTGAATGAGCAGTTCTTC.

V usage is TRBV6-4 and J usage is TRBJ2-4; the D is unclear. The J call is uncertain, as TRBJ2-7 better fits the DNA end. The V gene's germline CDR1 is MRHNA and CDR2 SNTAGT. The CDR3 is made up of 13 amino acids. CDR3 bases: TGTGCCAGCAGTCGGATTGACGGCTACGAGCAGTACTTC. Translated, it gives CASSRIDGYEQYF.